This is a list of T cell receptor beta chains from one sample in a study of T cell responses to AZD1222 COVID-19 vaccine. Clones were sequenced by immunoSEQ multiplex PCR, and TCRdb holds only the in-frame ones, with some missing. The sample shows 100,000 to 120,000 clones, roughly 89% of them seen only once. Sequencing used peripheral blood, obtained 28 days after the second AZD1222 dose. The receptors shown here come from an adult who received the AZD1222 COVID-19 vaccine. Each CDR3 is given without its conserved first and last residue. Each record gives: CDR3 length, V gene, CDR3 protein.

cdr3_length: 12; v_call: TRBV5-1; cdr3_aa: ASSLVLATETQY
cdr3_length: 14; v_call: TRBV5-4; cdr3_aa: ASTTDFGGRFDEQF
cdr3_length: 12; v_call: TRBV3-1/TRBV3-2; cdr3_aa: ASSEWTGGGGYT
cdr3_length: 12; v_call: TRBV27; cdr3_aa: ASRSGAESGELF
cdr3_length: 14; v_call: TRBV7-2; cdr3_aa: ASSLVKLGSTDTQY
cdr3_length: 11; v_call: TRBV30; cdr3_aa: AWIIDPLGEQY
cdr3_length: 14; v_call: TRBV9; cdr3_aa: ASSPRLAGATGELF
cdr3_length: 9; v_call: TRBV21-1; cdr3_aa: ASSNCCGAF
cdr3_length: 13; v_call: TRBV2; cdr3_aa: ASSAVGGSAEKLF
cdr3_length: 13; v_call: TRBV5-1; cdr3_aa: ASSLLAGGSSGYT
cdr3_length: 13; v_call: TRBV10-2; cdr3_aa: ASSGSGRAVNEQF
cdr3_length: 11; v_call: TRBV11-2; cdr3_aa: ASSAGLSYEQY
cdr3_length: 10; v_call: TRBV2; cdr3_aa: ASSLNNQPQH
cdr3_length: 13; v_call: TRBV6-2/TRBV6-3; cdr3_aa: ASSYPYRQVYEQY
cdr3_length: 13; v_call: TRBV9; cdr3_aa: ASSPGLAVYNEQF
cdr3_length: 14; v_call: TRBV2; cdr3_aa: ASGEEGGAGTDTQY
cdr3_length: 10; v_call: TRBV7-8; cdr3_aa: ASSQVGGEQY
cdr3_length: 12; v_call: TRBV6-4; cdr3_aa: ASSLGMNTGELF
cdr3_length: 14; v_call: TRBV28; cdr3_aa: ASSLLRTGGYNEQF
cdr3_length: 15; v_call: TRBV4-2; cdr3_aa: ASSQDVRTTNTDTQY
cdr3_length: 11; v_call: TRBV6-5; cdr3_aa: ASRAGGEEKLF
cdr3_length: 15; v_call: TRBV5-1; cdr3_aa: ASSSGLAGGQTGELF
cdr3_length: 11; v_call: TRBV29-1; cdr3_aa: SVGPGGPYEQY
cdr3_length: 10; v_call: TRBV11-2; cdr3_aa: ASSEDDYEQY
cdr3_length: 14; v_call: TRBV4-3; cdr3_aa: ASSSRQGAGNTEAF
cdr3_length: 13; v_call: TRBV5-4; cdr3_aa: ASSLGGPGANVLT
cdr3_length: 13; v_call: TRBV6-2/TRBV6-3; cdr3_aa: ASSYSWRLNQPQH
cdr3_length: 15; v_call: TRBV30; cdr3_aa: AWSGWSQGEFSYEQY
cdr3_length: 15; v_call: TRBV9; cdr3_aa: ASSVDWTSGRADTQY
cdr3_length: 11; v_call: TRBV7-2; cdr3_aa: ASSLIADNEQF
cdr3_length: 12; v_call: TRBV7-6; cdr3_aa: ASSRGTSADTQY
cdr3_length: 12; v_call: TRBV7-2; cdr3_aa: ASSLGWGSYEQY
cdr3_length: 15; v_call: TRBV19; cdr3_aa: ASRTGQSVPMNTEAF
cdr3_length: 14; v_call: TRBV6-6; cdr3_aa: ATAAWGRGPGETQY
cdr3_length: 11; v_call: TRBV28; cdr3_aa: ASSSGQGHEQY
cdr3_length: 15; v_call: TRBV6-4; cdr3_aa: ASSSQGLAGGTGELF
cdr3_length: 9; v_call: TRBV2; cdr3_aa: ASSVLGQQF
cdr3_length: 13; v_call: TRBV3-1/TRBV3-2; cdr3_aa: ASSHSLGLEQPQH
cdr3_length: 12; v_call: TRBV28; cdr3_aa: ASSLPHSGTEAF
cdr3_length: 13; v_call: TRBV6-4; cdr3_aa: ASSDSTGGTGELF
cdr3_length: 13; v_call: TRBV11-2; cdr3_aa: ASSLEGDSNSPLH
cdr3_length: 16; v_call: TRBV4-1; cdr3_aa: ASSQRSGKSQGGEKLF
cdr3_length: 19; v_call: TRBV28; cdr3_aa: ASSFQGPLAGGPRAYNEQF
cdr3_length: 14; v_call: TRBV7-2; cdr3_aa: ASSLSGQKRTGELF
cdr3_length: 13; v_call: TRBV7-9; cdr3_aa: ASSAGQGPNQPQH
cdr3_length: 12; v_call: TRBV27; cdr3_aa: ASSLGGSDQPQH
cdr3_length: 12; v_call: TRBV30; cdr3_aa: AGRPGQGTTEAF
cdr3_length: 14; v_call: TRBV4-3; cdr3_aa: ASSQDRSGSLYEQY
cdr3_length: 13; v_call: TRBV18; cdr3_aa: ASSPDGLAGVAQY